This T cell receptor (beta chain) came from a study of shared clonotypes between healthy human individuals. Whole-study results and caveats: The four-donor shared clonotypes exceeded non-shared clonotypes in generation probability, with non-shared ones scoring lower. Memory subsets generally showed lower estimated richness than naive subsets.

Sorted-subset replicate PCRs used about 200 ng DNA, about 30,000 T cell genomes. Using immunoSEQ multiplex PCR, the repertoire was profiled, and TCRdb retains in-frame clones only, with some absent. Here the sample spans about 960,000 clones, around 80% being singletons. For this clone: Antigen unknown.

The CDR3 has 15 residues. The ends were cut back, 6 bases at V and 1 base at J, with 13 bases in the middle. The V gene's germline CDR1 is SGHAT and CDR2 FQNNGV. Sequenced input: memory CD4+ T cells sorted from blood. Described subset: CD45RA-negative fraction. The rearrangement links TRBV11-2 to TRBJ1-3; D call uncertain. The source of this sequence is a young man in good health. The CDR3 sequence: CASRSTARSGNTIYF. Written as DNA, the CDR3 is TGTGCCAGCAGATCAACTGCCCGGTCTGGAAACACCATATATTTT.